The 29 T cell receptor beta chains in this list originate from one sample, sequenced in a study of blood T cell repertoires in COVID-19. Assay used: immunoSEQ multiplex PCR; TCRdb lists only in-frame clones, some missing. This table has about 150,000 clones, about four fifths appearing once. Sequencing input: peripheral blood. Receptors originate from a woman aged 60-75 years with acute or convalescent COVID-19.

The CDR3: CASPPWGQDYEQYV. In DNA form, the CDR3 reads TGCGCCAGCCCACCCTGGGGGCAAGACTACGAGCAGTACGTC. The rearrangement joins TRBV5-1 to TRBJ2-7, with D possibly matching TRBD1 (6 bases). The CDR3 has 14 amino acids. V was clipped by 7 bases and J by 3 bases, with 17 bases between them. Per germline, CDR1 SGHRS and CDR2 YFSETQ.

This chain links TRBV29-1 with TRBJ2-1; 10 nucleotides match TRBD1. Trimming removed 1 base from V and 15 bases from J; junction bases left unmatched: 6. Germline loops: CDR1 SQVTM, CDR2 ANQGSEA. CDR3 length equals 12 residues. DNA for the CDR3: TGCAGCGTTGAAGTCGACAGGGGGCGAGGGTTCTTC. Translation gives CSVEVDRGRGFF.

This sequence joins TRBV15 and TRBJ1-1; the D gene is possibly TRBD1 (5 bases). CDR1 LNHNV and CDR2 YYDKDF come from the germline V gene (reference sequence). This CDR3 is built from 14 residues. Trimming took 3 bases from V and 2 from J, leaving 10 bases between them. The CDR3: CATSSQGPNTEAFF. CDR3 bases: TGTGCCACCAGCAGCCAGGGCCCAAACACTGAAGCTTTCTTT.

The chain joins TRBV21-1 to TRBJ2-7; TRBD1, the table's D call, lacks a check against the DNA. TRBV21-1 is a recognized pseudogene. The CDR3 totals 13 residues. CDR3 loop: CASSIGRVYEQYV. CDR3 in DNA: TGTGCCAGCAGCATTGGCAGGGTTTACGAGCAGTACGTC.

The chain joins TRBV7-8 to TRBJ1-4, with 9 bases fitting TRBD1. The CDR3 has 15 residues. V trimming: 5 bases; J trimming: 6 bases; junction bases outside the gene matches: 7. Germline V CDR1 and CDR2: SGHVS, FQNEAQ. CDR3 residues: CASSQPGQGYEKLFF. The CDR3 bases are TGTGCCAGCAGCCAACCGGGACAGGGTTATGAAAAACTGTTTTTT.

The rearrangement uses TRBV5-6 and TRBJ2-5; 9 bases line up with TRBD1. The germline V gene encodes CDR1 SGHDT and CDR2 YYEEEE. V lost 2 bases, J lost 5 bases, and 4 bases stayed unmatched. This CDR3 contains 14 residues. Here the CDR3 reads CASSFRDRVETQYF. The CDR3 DNA follows: TGTGCCAGCAGCTTCCGGGACAGGGTCGAGACCCAGTACTTC.

The J gene is TRBJ1-1, the V gene TRBV7-9; TRBD1 aligns across 7 bases. The CDR3 is 14 residues long. V lost 5 bases and J lost 4; bases outside the gene matches: 7. Germline values: CDR1 SEHNR, CDR2 FQNEAQ (reference sequence). In DNA, the CDR3 is TGTGCCAGCAGCCTTACAGGGGCAGGCACTGAAGCTTTCTTT. It is translated as CASSLTGAGTEAFF.

This chain joins TRBV11-2 and TRBJ1-5; D unresolved. The CDR3 has 13 residues. Germline V gene sequence: CDR1 SGHAT, CDR2 FQNNGV. Trimming left V 3 bases short and J 4 bases short, with 7 bases between. The CDR3 reads CASSFNRNQPQHF. The CDR3 DNA reads TGTGCCAGCAGCTTCAACCGGAATCAGCCCCAGCATTTT.

V and J are TRBV14 and TRBJ1-4; D remains unclear. The CDR3 runs 14 residues. The germline V gene has CDR1 SGHDN and CDR2 FVKESK. The V end lost 2 bases, the J end lost 8 bases, and 12 bases lay between the germline ends. The CDR3 sequence is CASSQLRAREKLFF. The CDR3 DNA reads as TGTGCCAGCAGCCAATTGAGGGCAAGGGAAAAACTGTTTTTT.

The V gene is TRBV19, the J gene TRBJ1-2, with TRBD1 matching 10 bases. Trimming cost V 5 bases and J 4 bases; bases outside gene matches: 7. The V gene's germline CDR1 is LNHDA and CDR2 SQIVND (reference sequence). The CDR3 runs 15 residues. The CDR3 sequence: CASSSGQGTSYGYTF. CDR3 sequence (DNA): TGTGCCAGTAGTTCGGGACAGGGGACTTCCTATGGCTACACCTTC.

The chain recombines TRBV6-1 with TRBJ2-2; D may be TRBD2 (6 bases). Trimming removed 2 bases from V and 2 bases from J, with 12 bases in between. Germline assignment: CDR1 MNHNS and CDR2 SASEGT. The CDR3 has 16 residues. The DNA for the CDR3 is TGTGCCAGCAGTGAACCCAAGGGGACTAACACCGGGGAGCTGTTTTTT. Its protein product is CASSEPKGTNTGELFF.

The CDR3 region is CASSLTALGTDTQYF. The DNA for the CDR3 is TGTGCCAGCAGCTTGACAGCTTTGGGCACAGATACGCAGTATTTT. The V and J genes are TRBV7-2 and TRBJ2-3; D is perhaps TRBD1 (5 bases). CDR3 length: 15 amino acids. V dropped 3 bases and J dropped 1 base, with 11 bases sitting between them. CDR1 is SGHTA, CDR2 FQGNSA, per germline.

The chain recombines TRBV2 with TRBJ2-2, with D possibly TRBD1 on 6 matching bases. Trimming cost V 4 bases and J 1 base, with 10 bases left between them. The germline V gene encodes CDR1 SNHLY and CDR2 FYNNEI. This CDR3 contains 15 residues. CDR3 loop: CASSVLDRNTGELFF. CDR3 DNA: TGTGCCAGCAGTGTACTGGACAGGAACACCGGGGAGCTGTTTTTT. The variable domain in full, with the rest retrieved from reference TRBV2 and TRBJ2-2, is EPEVTQTPSHQVTQMGQEVILRCVPISNHLYFYWYRQILGQKVEFLVSFYNNEISEKSEIFDDQFSVERPDGSNFTLKIRSTKLEDSAMYFCASSVLDRNTGELFFGEGSRLTVL.

This clone was seen only once. This CDR3 reads CAWSLPTLVSNQPQHF. Written as DNA, the CDR3 is TGTGCCTGGAGTCTCCCGACACTGGTTAGCAATCAGCCCCAGCATTTT. The chain joins TRBV30 to TRBJ1-5; D is unclear. CDR3 size: 16 residues. Germline-derived CDR1 and CDR2 are GTSNPN and SVGIG (reference sequence). V was pared by 2 bases and J by 0 bases, with 14 bases between.

V usage is TRBV9 and J usage is TRBJ2-2; the match to TRBD1 covers 11 bases. The CDR3 extends over 15 amino acids. J lost 6 bases, V lost 7 bases, and 8 bases had no gene match. CDR1 is SGDLS, CDR2 YYNGEE, per germline. The CDR3: CASSGTGGLSGELFF. The CDR3 nucleotides are TGTGCCAGCTCCGGGACAGGGGGGTTATCCGGGGAGCTGTTTTTT.

The rearrangement uses TRBV4-1 and TRBJ2-3, with a weak D call TRBD2 (5 bases). Germline assignment: CDR1 MGHRA and CDR2 YSYEKL. Deletions cut 1 base from V and 5 bases from J, with 13 bases between. This CDR3 has 15 residues. CDR3 coding DNA: TGCGCCAGCAGCCAAGGTTATAGGGAGAGAGATACGCAGTATTTT. Protein sequence: CASSQGYRERDTQYF.

The chain links TRBV6-5 to TRBJ1-2; D perhaps matches TRBD1 (6 bases). CDR1 MNHEY and CDR2 SVGAGI come from the germline V gene. The CDR3 has 14 residues. V shed 6 bases and J shed 6 bases, with 17 bases lying between them. Here the CDR3 DNA reads TGTGCCAGCAGCTTCGACAGGAAAGGACATGGCTACACCTTC. Protein product: CASSFDRKGHGYTF.

The chain joins TRBV19 to TRBJ2-7; unclear D gene. Per the germline V gene, CDR1 is LNHDA and CDR2 is SQIVND (reference sequence). The CDR3 extends over 13 amino acids. V dropped 3 bases and J dropped 0 bases, with 6 bases sitting between them. The CDR3 spells CASSMVSSYEQYF. DNA of the CDR3: TGTGCCAGTAGTATGGTGAGCTCCTACGAGCAGTACTTC.

The V and J genes are TRBV10-1 and TRBJ2-2; D possibly corresponds to TRBD1 (5 bases). Germline V gives CDR1 WNHNN, CDR2 SYGVQD (reference sequence). Trimming removed 4 bases from V and 3 bases from J, with 6 bases in between. This CDR3 has 13 amino acids. This CDR3 reads CASSGGYTGELFF. CDR3 coding DNA: TGCGCCAGCAGTGGGGGCTACACCGGGGAGCTGTTTTTT.

The V and J genes are TRBV6-5 and TRBJ1-5; D perhaps matches TRBD1 (5 bases). The length of the CDR3 is 13 residues. CDR1 and CDR2 from the germline V gene are MNHEY and SVGAGI. V lost 0 bases and J lost 7, with 7 bases in between. The CDR3 region has the DNA TGTGCCAGCAGTTACTCGGGGCACCAGCCCCAGCATTTT. Its translation: CASSYSGHQPQHF.

The gene calls are TRBV7-9 and TRBJ1-3; D ambiguous. Germline V CDR1 and CDR2: SEHNR, FQNEAQ (reference sequence). Trimming cost V 1 base and J 0 bases, with 7 bases left between them. The length of the CDR3 is 15 residues. The CDR3 region is CASSLGGLSGNTIYF. The CDR3 nucleotides are TGTGCCAGCAGCTTAGGAGGCCTCTCTGGAAACACCATATATTTT.

The V call is TRBV12-2, the J call TRBJ2-1; the table names TRBD2, a call not compared with the DNA. TRBV12-2 is a recognized pseudogene. This CDR3 region has 16 residues. The CDR3 protein is CASRSPGLRLYNEQFF. For the CDR3, the DNA is TGTGCAAGTCGCAGTCCGGGACTACGACTATACAATGAGCAGTTCTTC.

The V call is TRBV6-5, the J call TRBJ2-1, with 7 positions matching TRBD1. This CDR3 spans 15 amino acids. The J segment lost 7 bases and the V segment lost 4 bases, leaving 10 bases of the junction unmatched. Germline V CDR1 and CDR2: MNHEY, SVGAGI. The CDR3 protein is CASSFRTGPWNEQFF. CDR3 DNA sequence: TGTGCCAGCAGTTTCCGGACAGGACCGTGGAATGAGCAGTTCTTC.

The chain carries TRBV4-2 and TRBJ2-3; tentatively, D is TRBD2 (6 bases). Germline assignment: CDR1 LGHNA and CDR2 YNFKEQ. This CDR3 is 15 amino acids long. Trimming took 4 bases from V and 2 from J, leaving 13 bases between them. The chain's CDR3 is CASSLWGTPTDTQYF. The CDR3 region has the DNA TGTGCCAGCAGCCTCTGGGGGACTCCCACAGATACGCAGTATTTT.

The V and J genes are TRBV30 and TRBJ1-6; a weak D match, TRBD1 (5 bases). Looked up from germline, CDR1 is GTSNPN and CDR2 is SVGIG (reference sequence). The CDR3 totals 12 residues. V lost 1 base and J 10 bases, leaving 8 bases between the germline ends. This CDR3 is CAWSGTGSPLHF. In nucleotides, the CDR3 is TGTGCCTGGAGTGGTACAGGCTCACCCCTCCACTTT.

This clone was seen just once. The rearrangement links TRBV6-5 to TRBJ1-5; D is uncertain. The V end lost 2 bases, the J end lost 0 bases, and 8 bases lay between the germline ends. CDR3 length: 15 residues. Germline assignment: CDR1 MNHEY and CDR2 SVGAGI. The chain's CDR3 is CASSYGGFSNQPQHF. In DNA form, the CDR3 reads TGTGCCAGCAGTTACGGAGGGTTTAGCAATCAGCCCCAGCATTTT.

The chain couples TRBV18 to TRBJ1-1; possible D gene TRBD1, 6 bases. The V end was cut by 0 bases, the J end by 10 bases, with 12 bases between. The CDR3 is 13 residues long. CDR1 and CDR2 from the germline V gene are KGHSH and LQKENI. The CDR3 sequence: CASSPPTGVIAFF. DNA for the CDR3: TGTGCCAGCTCACCACCGACAGGCGTAATAGCTTTCTTT.

V and J are TRBV5-1 and TRBJ1-2, with 8 bases identical to TRBD1. Germline V CDR1 and CDR2: SGHRS, YFSETQ. This CDR3 region has 13 residues. V dropped 4 bases and J dropped 6; count of bases not matched to a gene: 5. The CDR3 DNA sequence: TGCGCCAGCAGCCCCTGGACAGGGAATGGCTACACCTTC. Translating gives CASSPWTGNGYTF.

The chain recombines TRBV30 with TRBJ1-4; the D gene is possibly TRBD1 (6 bases). Trimming left V 8 bases short and J 8 bases short, with 15 bases between. The CDR3 consists of 12 residues. Germline V gene data show CDR1 as GTSNPN and CDR2 as SVGIG (reference sequence). The CDR3 DNA follows: TGTGCCATACGGCACAGGGCGGAAAAACTGTTTTTT. This translates into CAIRHRAEKLFF.